Below are 20 T cell receptor beta chains sequenced from a single sample in a study of neoadjuvant anti-PD-1 for oral cavity cancer. This table comes from immunoSEQ multiplex PCR, and its TCRdb copy is limited to in-frame clones, with some not included. The table lists approximately 15,000 clones, approximately 79% of them singletons. The specimen comprised PBMCs, sampled before nivolumab (anti-PD-1) treatment. These TCRs come from a person aged 35 to 85 with oral cavity squamous cell carcinoma.

The rearrangement links TRBV30 to TRBJ1-4; D ambiguous. The CDR3 covers 15 residues. CDR1 and CDR2 from the germline V gene are GTSNPN and SVGIG (reference sequence). V was cut by 0 bases and J by 3 bases, with 11 bases left in between. The CDR3 reads CAWSVTAISNEKLFF. The CDR3, as DNA: TGTGCCTGGAGTGTTACGGCAATTTCTAATGAAAAACTGTTTTTT.

This chain's CDR3 is CASSLPAGAGVEQFF. The CDR3 bases are TGTGCCAGCAGCTTGCCAGCGGGAGCAGGTGTTGAGCAGTTCTTC. This rearrangement joins TRBV5-6 to TRBJ2-1; TRBD2 matches 8 bases. The CDR3 consists of 15 residues. Trimming took 1 base from V and 9 from J; bases not matched to a gene: 9. From germline, CDR1 is SGHDT and CDR2 YYEEEE.

The rearrangement joins TRBV25-1 to TRBJ1-4; no reliable D call. V dropped 8 bases and J dropped 0 bases, with 13 bases sitting between them. This CDR3 comprises 15 residues. Germline CDR1 and CDR2: MGHDK and SYGVNS. The CDR3 coding sequence is TGTGCCAGCTCCCGATACGGGGCAACTAATGAAAAACTGTTTTTT. Translating it yields CASSRYGATNEKLFF.

The V gene is TRBV28, the J gene TRBJ1-2; the D is unclear. Germline-derived CDR1 and CDR2 are MDHEN and SYDVKM. With 1 base removed from V and 4 bases from J, the gap between germline ends came to 7 bases. CDR3 length: 13 amino acids. CDR3 region: CASSLYRAYGYTF. CDR3 coding DNA: TGTGCCAGCAGTTTATACAGAGCCTATGGCTACACCTTC.

The V call is TRBV28, the J call TRBJ2-7, with D perhaps matching TRBD2 (7 bases). CDR1 is MDHEN, CDR2 SYDVKM, per germline. The CDR3 runs 14 residues. The V and J ends lost 3 bases and 3 bases respectively, with 12 bases between them. CDR3 in DNA: TGTGCCAGCAGTTTGGTGGGAGGGGGCTACGAGCAGTACTTC. This codes for CASSLVGGGYEQYF.

The rearrangement joins TRBV5-5 to TRBJ1-2; D is unresolved. CDR3 length: 14 residues. Germline CDR1 reads SGHKS; CDR2 reads YYEKEE (reference sequence). V dropped 2 bases and J dropped 8 bases, with 16 bases sitting between them. CDR3 in DNA: TGTGCCAGCAGCTTCCCCGGCAGCGGGTACGGCTACACCTTC. Translation gives CASSFPGSGYGYTF.

The rearrangement links TRBV28 to TRBJ1-5, with D unclear. Trimming pared 5 bases from V and 3 bases from J, leaving 2 bases between. Germline loops: CDR1 MDHEN, CDR2 SYDVKM. CDR3 size: 11 residues. Written as DNA, the CDR3 is TGTGCCAGCAGTGCCAATCAGCCCCAGCATTTT. Its protein is CASSANQPQHF.

The chain uses TRBV5-4 and TRBJ2-6, with D possibly being TRBD1 (6 bases). CDR1 is SGHNT and CDR2 is YYREEE in the germline V gene (reference sequence). Trimming removed 2 bases at V and 0 bases at J, with 12 bases between. The CDR3 runs to 17 residues. CDR3: CASSFRTEISGANVLTF. The CDR3 DNA reads as TGTGCCAGCAGCTTTAGGACAGAGATCTCTGGGGCCAACGTCCTGACTTTC.

This chain links TRBV4-1 with TRBJ2-2; 12 bases match TRBD2. CDR1 and CDR2 (germline): MGHRA, YSYEKL. With 1 base clipped from V and 6 bases from J, the junction kept 6 bases outside the gene matches. The CDR3 covers 17 residues. CDR3 coding DNA: TGCGCCAGCAGCCAAGTTTCACTAGCGGGAGGATCCGGGGAGCTGTTTTTT. Translation: CASSQVSLAGGSGELFF.

The rearrangement uses TRBV28 and TRBJ2-3; no reliable D call. V lost 4 bases and J 6 bases, leaving 14 bases between the germline ends. Germline V CDR1 and CDR2: MDHEN, SYDVKM. This CDR3 has 14 residues. The CDR3 loop is CASSSQTQADTQYF. CDR3 nucleotide sequence: TGTGCCAGCAGTTCACAGACTCAGGCGGATACGCAGTATTTT.

The chain combines TRBV7-3 with TRBJ1-1, with 7 bases identical to TRBD1. This CDR3 has 16 residues. V was pared by 0 bases and J by 8 bases, with 12 bases of the junction left unmatched. Germline V CDR1 and CDR2: SGHTA, FQGTGA. The CDR3 is CASSLTSGQRGSEAFF. CDR3 nucleotides: TGTGCCAGCAGCTTAACATCGGGACAGCGAGGGTCGGAAGCTTTCTTT.

The chain couples TRBV4-2 to TRBJ2-2, with 10 bases lining up with TRBD2. This CDR3 region has 17 residues. Per germline, CDR1 LGHNA and CDR2 YNFKEQ. The trim removed 4 bases at V and 6 bases at J, leaving 11 bases unmatched. The CDR3 loop is CASSPRVVSGRPGELFF. The CDR3 DNA reads as TGTGCCAGCAGCCCCCGGGTGGTTAGCGGGAGGCCCGGGGAGCTGTTTTTT.

In this sample, this clone turned up once. The rearrangement joins TRBV18 to TRBJ2-3, with a tentative D call TRBD1 (6 bases). The CDR3 runs to 14 residues. Per the germline V gene, CDR1 is KGHSH and CDR2 is LQKENI. The V end lost 3 bases, the J end lost 6 bases, and 13 bases lay between the germline ends. The CDR3 DNA follows: TGTGCCAGCTCACCGGCTAATAGGGGGGATACGCAGTATTTT. It codes for CASSPANRGDTQYF.

The chain recombines TRBV4-1 with TRBJ2-1; D possibly corresponds to TRBD2 (6 bases). The CDR3 is made up of 16 amino acids. The germline V and J ends were trimmed by 4 bases and 9 bases, with 22 bases remaining between them. CDR1 and CDR2 from the germline V gene are MGHRA and YSYEKL. DNA for the CDR3: TGCGCCAGCAGCCGGGGGTCGGGACTCCGTCCGGCTGAGCAGTTCTTC. Its protein product is CASSRGSGLRPAEQFF.

The rearrangement joins TRBV7-3 to TRBJ2-1; perhaps D is TRBD1 or TRBD2 (6 bases each). This CDR3 region has 13 residues. Trimming removed 5 bases from V and 8 bases from J, with 13 bases in between. Germline CDR1 reads SGHTA; CDR2 reads FQGTGA. This chain's CDR3 is CASSKPGADEQFF. DNA of the CDR3: TGTGCCAGCAGCAAACCGGGGGCTGATGAGCAGTTCTTC.

This clone turned up a few times. The chain recombines TRBV15 with TRBJ1-2; D is unclear. V dropped 0 bases and J dropped 4 bases, with 9 bases sitting between them. The length of the CDR3 is 14 residues. Per the germline V gene, CDR1 is LNHNV and CDR2 is YYDKDF (reference sequence). The CDR3 spells CATSRDAESYGYTF. CDR3 DNA sequence: TGTGCCACCAGCAGAGATGCAGAGTCCTATGGCTACACCTTC.

The chain uses TRBV7-9 and TRBJ1-2, with D unresolved. V shed 5 bases and J shed 8 bases, with 12 bases lying between them. There are 12 residues in the CDR3. Germline CDR1 and CDR2: SEHNR and FQNEAQ (reference sequence). The CDR3 DNA is TGTGCCAGCAGCCGCGGGGTCTACGGCTACACCTTC. Translation gives CASSRGVYGYTF.

This chain joins TRBV19 and TRBJ2-7; 9 nucleotides match TRBD1. The CDR3 extends over 16 amino acids. Trimming at V came to 1 base and at J to 1 base, leaving 5 bases not matched to a gene. Per the germline V gene, CDR1 is LNHDA and CDR2 is SQIVND (reference sequence). CDR3 nucleotides: TGTGCCAGTAGTATAGGGGGACAGGGAGGGTCCTACGAGCAGTACTTC. Protein sequence: CASSIGGQGGSYEQYF. The full variable domain, rest sourced from reference TRBV19 and TRBJ2-7, is DGGITQSPKYLFRKEGQNVTLSCEQNLNHDAMYWYRQDPGQGLRLIYYSQIVNDFQKGDIAEGYSVSREKKESFPLTVTSAQKNPTAFYLCASSIGGQGGSYEQYFGPGTRLTVT.

This clone was counted only a few times. The CDR3 DNA follows: TGTGCCAGCAGCGTAGACCAGAACACTGAAGCTTTCTTT. This translates into CASSVDQNTEAFF. The genes are TRBV9 and TRBJ1-1; D gene uncertain. Looked up from germline, CDR1 is SGDLS and CDR2 is YYNGEE. The CDR3 has 13 amino acids. The germline V and J ends were trimmed by 0 bases and 1 base, with 4 bases remaining between them.

This chain connects TRBV13 to TRBJ1-1; the D is unclear. Germline V gives CDR1 PRHDT, CDR2 FYEKMQ (reference sequence). This CDR3 contains 13 residues. V gave up 1 base and J gave up 1 base, with 4 bases separating them. The CDR3 sequence is CASSLVANTEAFF. The DNA of the CDR3 is TGTGCCAGCAGCTTAGTGGCGAACACTGAAGCTTTCTTT. Supplemented by reference TRBV13 and TRBJ1-1, the full variable domain reads AAGVIQSPRHLIKEKRETATLKCYPIPRHDTVYWYQQGPGQDPQFLISFYEKMQSDKGSIPDRFSAQQFSDYHSELNMSSLELGDSALYFCASSLVANTEAFFGQGTRLTVV.